This record looks at one T cell receptor (beta chain) sequence and its context. Its target is not known. Within the sample, other DNA sequences also encode this same CDR3. The data stem from a study of beta chain features in type 1 diabetes. Notes on the study in general: TCRB repertoires of naive, central memory and Treg cells appeared more similar among patients than among healthy donors. Type 1 diabetes patients had TCRB CDR3s that were shorter (moderately but significantly so) in all four CD4+ subsets.

Every participating donor gave one draw, a heparinised blood sample averaging approximately 120 mL. V was pared by 5 bases and J by 0 bases, with 4 bases of the junction left unmatched. CDR1 is SGHRS and CDR2 is YFSETQ in the germline V gene. CDR3 size: 15 residues. Every isolated RNA sample was fully reverse transcribed, so sequencing captured expressed TCRB transcripts. TCRdb's copy holds only in-frame clones and misses some; the assay was immunoSEQ multiplex PCR. The sample records about 160,000 clones, about 7.8% being singletons. What was sequenced was central memory CD4+ T cells from blood. The chain combines TRBV5-1 with TRBJ2-2; TRBD1 matches 7 bases. The receptor was derived from a woman aged 35 to 49 with type 1 diabetes. CDR3 amino acids: CASSLGTANTGELFF. The CDR3, as DNA: TGCGCCAGCAGTCTCGGGACAGCGAACACCGGGGAGCTGTTTTTT.